These T cell receptor beta chains were read from a single sample in a study of post-analysis software for immune sequencing data. TCRdb independently ran MiXCR on the PCR reads; one entry per CDR3 protein. Among about 560,000 distinct CDR3 sequences listed, around 40% were seen once. The sequenced material came from blood. These receptors originate from a girl aged 10 to 17 with multiple sclerosis. Both conserved end residues are part of each CDR3. The order of the fields is CDR3 protein, CDR3 DNA, J gene, V gene, D gene, CDR3 length, clone size. D genes are given only for firm matches. A row's size may be missing; if present it is once, few, many or a size class.

cdr3_aa: CASSSPGGAADTQYF
cdr3_nt: TGCGCCAGCAGCTCGCCCGGGGGGGCTGCAGATACGCAGTATTTT
j_call: TRBJ2-3
v_call: TRBV5-1
d_call: TRBD2
cdr3_length: 15
clone_size: -

cdr3_aa: CSVEAPGQGFNEQYF
cdr3_nt: TGCAGCGTTGAAGCCCCGGGACAGGGTTTTAACGAGCAGTACTTC
j_call: TRBJ2-7
v_call: TRBV29-1
d_call: TRBD1
cdr3_length: 15
clone_size: -

cdr3_aa: CASSLGGTGWNEQFF
cdr3_nt: TGTGCCAGCAGTTTGGGGGGGACAGGGTGGAATGAGCAGTTCTTC
j_call: TRBJ2-1
v_call: TRBV28
d_call: TRBD1
cdr3_length: 15
clone_size: -

cdr3_aa: CASSAPHTYEQYF
cdr3_nt: TGCGCCAGCAGTGCACCTCACACCTACGAGCAGTACTTC
j_call: TRBJ2-7
v_call: TRBV10-1
d_call: -
cdr3_length: 13
clone_size: few

cdr3_aa: CASNADRGWAKNIQYF
cdr3_nt: TGTGCCAGCAACGCAGACCGAGGGTGGGCCAAAAACATTCAGTACTTC
j_call: TRBJ2-4
v_call: TRBV11-2
d_call: -
cdr3_length: 16
clone_size: -

cdr3_aa: CASSRYRETTEAFF
cdr3_nt: TGTGCCAGCAGCAGATACAGGGAAACCACTGAAGCTTTCTTT
j_call: TRBJ1-1
v_call: TRBV7-2
d_call: -
cdr3_length: 14
clone_size: few

cdr3_aa: CASSPNPHYSRDRGSNEQFF
cdr3_nt: TGTGCCAGCAGCCCTAACCCTCATTACTCCCGGGACAGGGGAAGCAATGAGCAGTTCTTC
j_call: TRBJ2-1
v_call: TRBV7-2
d_call: TRBD1
cdr3_length: 20
clone_size: few

cdr3_aa: CASSLANRPNTEAFF
cdr3_nt: TGTGCCAGCAGCTTAGCGAACAGGCCGAACACTGAAGCTTTCTTT
j_call: TRBJ1-1
v_call: TRBV7-2
d_call: -
cdr3_length: 15
clone_size: -

cdr3_aa: CSAPKLGRLNTEAFF
cdr3_nt: TGCAGTGCGCCCAAGCTGGGCAGACTGAACACTGAAGCTTTCTTT
j_call: TRBJ1-1
v_call: TRBV20-1
d_call: -
cdr3_length: 15
clone_size: -

cdr3_aa: CVSSSPLTSADTQYF
cdr3_nt: TGTGTCAGCAGCTCCCCCTTAACTAGCGCCGATACGCAGTATTTT
j_call: TRBJ2-3
v_call: TRBV12-3/TRBV12-4
d_call: TRBD2
cdr3_length: 15
clone_size: -

cdr3_aa: CASSPGDPRTHLQETQYF
cdr3_nt: TGTGCCAGCAGTCCTGGTGACCCCCGCACTCACTTACAAGAGACCCAGTACTTC
j_call: TRBJ2-5
v_call: TRBV12-3/TRBV12-4
d_call: -
cdr3_length: 18
clone_size: -